The rows below give T cell receptor beta chains drawn from one sample of a study of metastatic and nonmetastatic thyroid tumors. TCRdb recomputed clones from the PCR reads via MiXCR. The sample comprises 15,000 to 20,000 clones, around a fifth of which are singletons, and more than 15% rests with the top ten. The material sequenced was tumor tissue. The receptors were gathered from a female donor with papillary thyroid cancer or a benign thyroid nodule (not recorded which). Some clones in this sample may be carry-over from other donors' samples. CDR3s leave out the opening cysteine and the closing phenylalanine or tryptophan. Clone sizes are given selectively: once, few, many, or a class where the clone is expanded.

v_call: TRBV3-1; cdr3_length: 13; clone_size: many; j_call: TRBJ2-1; cdr3_aa: ASSQARGTYNEQF
v_call: TRBV11-2; cdr3_length: 12; clone_size: few; j_call: TRBJ1-1; cdr3_aa: ASSMQGVNTEAF
v_call: TRBV7-9; cdr3_length: 11; clone_size: many; j_call: TRBJ2-5; cdr3_aa: ASSATGEETQY
v_call: TRBV6-2/TRBV6-3; cdr3_length: 14; clone_size: many; j_call: TRBJ2-7; cdr3_aa: ASSYSASGVLDEQY
v_call: TRBV6-2/TRBV6-3; cdr3_length: 12; clone_size: few; j_call: TRBJ2-7; cdr3_aa: ASSYEVLGNEQY
v_call: TRBV10-3; cdr3_length: 15; clone_size: NA; j_call: TRBJ2-3; cdr3_aa: AIKRQGLSTSTDTQY
v_call: TRBV20-1; cdr3_length: 14; clone_size: few; j_call: TRBJ2-7; cdr3_aa: SASPGAGRVGGEQY
v_call: TRBV5-1; cdr3_length: 14; clone_size: NA; j_call: TRBJ2-2; cdr3_aa: ASSLRTGGNTGELF
v_call: TRBV7-2; cdr3_length: 12; clone_size: NA; j_call: TRBJ1-6; cdr3_aa: ASINGRGNSPLH
v_call: TRBV6-1; cdr3_length: 14; clone_size: many; j_call: TRBJ2-1; cdr3_aa: ASSEIIAAPYNEQF
v_call: TRBV12-3/TRBV12-4; cdr3_length: 9; clone_size: NA; j_call: TRBJ1-2; cdr3_aa: AIRLGQTYT
v_call: TRBV14; cdr3_length: 15; clone_size: many; j_call: TRBJ1-2; cdr3_aa: ASSQEPGTGKNYGYT
v_call: TRBV10-3; cdr3_length: 11; clone_size: few; j_call: TRBJ2-3; cdr3_aa: AIKRQSTDTQY
v_call: TRBV2; cdr3_length: 11; clone_size: NA; j_call: TRBJ1-3; cdr3_aa: ASSGQGRNTVY
v_call: TRBV20-1; cdr3_length: 12; clone_size: NA; j_call: TRBJ1-2; cdr3_aa: SASLLFDNYGYT
v_call: TRBV5-1; cdr3_length: 14; clone_size: NA; j_call: TRBJ1-2; cdr3_aa: ASRHGTQTTPYGYT
v_call: TRBV27; cdr3_length: 11; clone_size: many; j_call: TRBJ2-7; cdr3_aa: ASSSRGWGEQY
v_call: TRBV10-1; cdr3_length: 12; clone_size: many; j_call: TRBJ2-7; cdr3_aa: APGGDRTFYEQY
v_call: TRBV28; cdr3_length: 12; clone_size: many; j_call: TRBJ1-2; cdr3_aa: ASSSGQGTYGYT
v_call: TRBV7-2; cdr3_length: 10; clone_size: many; j_call: TRBJ2-3; cdr3_aa: ASSANQWTQY
v_call: TRBV6-4; cdr3_length: 12; clone_size: many; j_call: TRBJ1-6; cdr3_aa: ASSDGQGNSPLH
v_call: TRBV18; cdr3_length: 13; clone_size: NA; j_call: TRBJ1-2; cdr3_aa: ASSSNGQNHYGYT
v_call: TRBV5-1; cdr3_length: 13; clone_size: many; j_call: TRBJ1-6; cdr3_aa: ASSLSLAGNSPLH
v_call: TRBV6-1; cdr3_length: 13; clone_size: few; j_call: TRBJ2-1; cdr3_aa: ASSEYAVGPTEQF
v_call: TRBV6-1; cdr3_length: 11; clone_size: few; j_call: TRBJ2-1; cdr3_aa: ASSVKVHNEQF
v_call: TRBV4-1; cdr3_length: 16; clone_size: many; j_call: TRBJ2-1; cdr3_aa: ASSQVQFRTSGMNEQF
v_call: TRBV7-3; cdr3_length: 13; clone_size: many; j_call: TRBJ2-3; cdr3_aa: ASSLTGVRTDTQY
v_call: TRBV7-3; cdr3_length: 16; clone_size: NA; j_call: TRBJ2-1; cdr3_aa: ASSLNTWREVSYNEQF
v_call: TRBV24-1; cdr3_length: 11; clone_size: few; j_call: TRBJ1-2; cdr3_aa: ATSESELYGYT
v_call: TRBV2; cdr3_length: 12; clone_size: many; j_call: TRBJ1-5; cdr3_aa: ASRPQDQYQPQH
v_call: TRBV11-1; cdr3_length: 12; clone_size: medium-sized; j_call: TRBJ2-1; cdr3_aa: ASSLVLAGNEQF
v_call: TRBV4-2; cdr3_length: 10; clone_size: NA; j_call: TRBJ2-3; cdr3_aa: ASSLGLGTQY
v_call: TRBV5-1; cdr3_length: 12; clone_size: NA; j_call: TRBJ1-2; cdr3_aa: ASSLSREAYGYT
v_call: TRBV5-1; cdr3_length: 13; clone_size: medium-sized; j_call: TRBJ1-3; cdr3_aa: ASSSGDFSGNTIY
v_call: TRBV20-1; cdr3_length: 15; clone_size: NA; j_call: TRBJ2-7; cdr3_aa: SARVPLSAGGSYEQY
v_call: TRBV28; cdr3_length: 14; clone_size: many; j_call: TRBJ2-7; cdr3_aa: ASSSAETRSSYEQY
v_call: TRBV28; cdr3_length: 15; clone_size: few; j_call: TRBJ1-5; cdr3_aa: ASSLSQGVVSNQPQH
v_call: TRBV27; cdr3_length: 13; clone_size: few; j_call: TRBJ1-6; cdr3_aa: ASKVGGRYNSPLH
v_call: TRBV4-2; cdr3_length: 15; clone_size: many; j_call: TRBJ2-3; cdr3_aa: ASSQVLGTSGSHTQY
v_call: TRBV6-1; cdr3_length: 11; clone_size: medium-sized; j_call: TRBJ1-2; cdr3_aa: ATRTGFNYGYT
v_call: TRBV6-2/TRBV6-3; cdr3_length: 12; clone_size: medium-sized; j_call: TRBJ2-7; cdr3_aa: ASSYRDLTYEQY
v_call: TRBV7-9; cdr3_length: 12; clone_size: many; j_call: TRBJ1-1; cdr3_aa: ASSPRGVNTEAF